Below, 8 T cell receptor beta chains from the same sample are listed, as sequenced in a study of blood T cell repertoires in COVID-19. Clones were read by immunoSEQ multiplex PCR, and TCRdb kept only the in-frame ones, dropping some. The data hold about 320,000 clones, with about nine tenths observed a single time. Sequencing was done on a sample of PBMCs or T cells enriched from blood (not recorded which). The source of these receptors is a woman aged 18-29 years who had recovered from COVID-19.

The J gene is TRBJ1-3, the V gene TRBV7-2; no reliable D call. Trimming left V 3 bases short and J 4 bases short, with 10 bases between. The CDR3 totals 14 residues. Germline CDR1 is SGHTA and CDR2 is FQGNSA. Written as DNA, the CDR3 is TGTGCCAGCAGCTTCTACCTGTCCGGAAACACCATATATTTT. It yields the protein CASSFYLSGNTIYF.

This clone was counted a few times. The V and J genes are TRBV5-5 and TRBJ2-7, with D perhaps matching TRBD1 (6 bases). The CDR3 covers 15 residues. Germline values: CDR1 SGHKS, CDR2 YYEKEE (reference sequence). V lost 2 bases and J 2 bases, leaving 14 bases between the germline ends. CDR3 nucleotides: TGTGCCAGCAGCTTCTCGGCCCAGGGGACCTACGAGCAGTACTTC. It yields the protein CASSFSAQGTYEQYF.

V gene TRBV4-3 combines with J gene TRBJ2-3; 7 nucleotides agree with TRBD2. The CDR3 is 16 amino acids. The V gene's germline CDR1 is LGHNA and CDR2 YSLEER. The V segment lost 0 bases and the J segment 3 bases; nucleotides outside the gene matches: 6. CDR3 DNA sequence: TGCGCCAGCAGCCAAGATGCGGGGGACTTAACAGATACGCAGTATTTT. The encoded protein is CASSQDAGDLTDTQYF.

This rearrangement joins TRBV19 to TRBJ1-2; D perhaps matches TRBD1 (6 bases). CDR1 and CDR2 from the germline V gene are LNHDA and SQIVND (reference sequence). There are 18 residues in the CDR3. Trimming pared 5 bases from V and 4 bases from J, leaving 26 bases between. CDR3 residues: CASSVQGFSAVDTYGYTF. The CDR3 nucleotides are TGTGCCAGTAGTGTACAGGGTTTTTCGGCGGTGGATACCTATGGCTACACCTTC.

J is TRBJ1-1 and V is TRBV28, with no clear D. Germline V gives CDR1 MDHEN, CDR2 SYDVKM. This CDR3 is built from 12 residues. V lost 3 bases and J 5 bases, leaving 7 bases between the germline ends. The CDR3 spells CASSFQMTEAFF. The DNA for the CDR3 is TGTGCCAGCAGTTTTCAAATGACTGAAGCTTTCTTT.

This chain connects TRBV27 to TRBJ1-2; 7 nucleotides line up with TRBD1. After removal of 5 bases from V and 12 bases from J, the junction contained 12 bases not matched to a gene. The CDR3 is made up of 13 amino acids. Germline V gives CDR1 MNHEY, CDR2 SMNVEV (reference sequence). The CDR3 DNA follows: TGTGCCAGCAGTCCCAAGACAGGGAAGGTCCACACCTTC. It is translated as CASSPKTGKVHTF.

This clone was counted between two and nine times. The CDR3 DNA reads as TGTGCCAGCAGCTTACCCGGGACAGCGATCCACGAGCAGTACTTC. Protein product: CASSLPGTAIHEQYF. This rearrangement joins TRBV5-6 to TRBJ2-7; 7 bases line up with TRBD1. V trimming: 2 bases; J trimming: 5 bases; junction bases outside the gene matches: 10. CDR1 is SGHDT, CDR2 YYEEEE, per germline. The length of the CDR3 is 15 residues.

This clone was seen a single time. The gene calls are TRBV14 and TRBJ2-1, with 7 bases identical to TRBD1. Germline loops: CDR1 SGHDN, CDR2 FVKESK. With V trimmed by 3 bases and J by 6 bases, 8 bases remained unmatched. The CDR3 covers 15 residues. The CDR3 bases are TGTGCCAGCAGCCAGGTACAGGGGCATGGCAATGAGCAGTTCTTC. Translating it yields CASSQVQGHGNEQFF.